This T cell receptor (beta chain) was retrieved from a study of blood T cell repertoires in COVID-19. The CDR3 consists of 16 residues. Per the germline V gene, CDR1 is SNHLY and CDR2 is FYNNEI. After removal of 6 bases from V and 0 bases from J, the junction contained 8 bases not matched to a gene. Generated by immunoSEQ multiplex PCR, the TCRdb table keeps only in-frame clones and is missing some. This table has roughly 150,000 clones, 82% appearing once. Sequencing was carried out using peripheral blood. The clonotype originates from a woman older than 75 with acute or convalescent COVID-19. The chain combines TRBV2 with TRBJ2-1, with 7 nucleotides matching TRBD1. The CDR3 DNA follows: TGTGCCAGCAGGAGACAGGGTGGAAGCTCCTACAATGAGCAGTTCTTC. It yields the protein CASRRQGGSSYNEQFF.